These 29 T cell receptor beta chains share one sample of origin, sequenced in a study of cytomegalovirus exposure and HLA in healthy donors. This PCR relied on a set of 60 Vbeta primers and 13 Jbeta primers. Repertoires were generated with immunoSEQ multiplex PCR, while TCRdb's copy carries only in-frame clones and drops some. This table holds 150,000 or so clones, around four fifths found once. The sample consisted of PBMCs. The receptors were gathered from a woman aged 30 to 39 in good health and CMV-seronegative.

The chain uses TRBV29-1 and TRBJ2-5; 9 bases map to TRBD2. The J segment lost 5 bases and the V segment lost 8 bases, leaving 18 bases of the junction unmatched. In germline, CDR1 is SQVTM, CDR2 ANQGSEA. There are 16 residues in the CDR3. The CDR3 DNA reads TGCAGCCCCCGGACTAGCGAATTTGGATGGGTGGAGACCCAGTACTTC. Translation: CSPRTSEFGWVETQYF.

This chain's CDR3 is CASSELTGRNDGYTF. The CDR3 DNA sequence: TGCGCCAGCAGTGAGTTGACAGGGAGGAACGATGGCTACACCTTC. The chain employs TRBV10-1 and TRBJ1-2; 7 bases match TRBD1. V was clipped by 1 base and J by 6 bases; unmatched bases: 8. The CDR3 has 15 residues. The germline V gene has CDR1 WNHNN and CDR2 SYGVQD (reference sequence).

The chain couples TRBV18 to TRBJ2-1, with TRBD2 as a possible D gene (6 bases). The length of the CDR3 is 15 residues. Germline V CDR1 and CDR2: KGHSH, LQKENI. V gave up 3 bases and J gave up 2 bases, with 11 bases separating them. CDR3 loop: CASSPFASAYNEQFF. DNA for the CDR3: TGTGCCAGCTCACCGTTTGCTAGCGCCTACAATGAGCAGTTCTTC.

This clone showed up just a few times. The chain joins TRBV10-3 to TRBJ1-2, with a possible D match to TRBD1 (5 bases). The CDR3 has 11 amino acids. Trimming took 9 bases from V and 1 from J, leaving 6 bases between them. Germline CDR1 is ENHRY and CDR2 is SYGVKD. The CDR3 reads CAIGDNYGYTF. In nucleotides, the CDR3 is TGTGCCATAGGGGATAACTATGGCTACACCTTC.

CDR3 region: CASSQSRPINRVSGNTIYF. CDR3 coding DNA: TGCGCCAGCAGTCAATCACGCCCCATAAACAGGGTCTCTGGAAACACCATATATTTT. The chain couples TRBV23-1 to TRBJ1-3, with D possibly being TRBD1 (6 bases). TRBV23-1 is sorted into the ORF group, with uncertain function. CDR3 length: 19 amino acids. V was clipped by 0 bases and J by 0 bases, with 18 bases between them.

In its sample, this clone was seen once. The germline gene is not matched at one end of the junction; a read error may be the cause. The chain links TRBV7-7 to TRBJ2-5; 8 nucleotides align to TRBD2. In germline, CDR1 is SSHAT, CDR2 FNYEAQ (reference sequence). The CDR3 loop spans 14 amino acids. Here the CDR3 reads CASSLELAEETQYF. DNA of the CDR3: TGTGCTAGCAGCTTAGAACTAGCGGAAGAGACCCAGTACTTC.

V usage is TRBV7-9 and J usage is TRBJ1-3, with a possible D match to TRBD1 (5 bases). Germline V lookup: CDR1 SEHNR, CDR2 FQNEAQ (reference sequence). Between the trimmed V and J ends, which lost 4 bases and 5 bases, there was a span of 15 bases. CDR3 size: 15 residues. CDR3 amino acids: CASSWGTLPRNTIYF. CDR3 DNA: TGTGCCAGCAGCTGGGGGACTTTACCCCGAAACACCATATATTTT.

This chain links TRBV29-1 with TRBJ2-1; 9 bases are shared with TRBD2. V was pared by 4 bases and J by 6 bases, with 10 bases of the junction left unmatched. This CDR3 has 15 amino acids. Germline values: CDR1 SQVTM, CDR2 ANQGSEA. The CDR3 DNA reads as TGCAGCGTTGGACCCATAGCGGGGGCCTTCAATGAGCAGTTCTTC. It codes for CSVGPIAGAFNEQFF.

This clone came up a few times. This chain uses TRBV30 with TRBJ1-1; the D gene is possibly TRBD1 (6 bases). Trimming cost V 0 bases and J 2 bases, with 13 bases left between them. The CDR3 sequence is 15 residues long. CDR1 is GTSNPN and CDR2 is SVGIG in the germline V gene (reference sequence). The CDR3 loop reads CAWSVPDRTNTEAFF. DNA for the CDR3: TGTGCCTGGAGTGTACCTGACAGGACTAACACTGAAGCTTTCTTT.

The V gene is TRBV27, the J gene TRBJ2-7, with 7 bases lining up with TRBD2. Trimming removed 8 bases from V and 5 bases from J; junction bases left unmatched: 18. Germline-derived CDR1 and CDR2 are MNHEY and SMNVEV (reference sequence). This CDR3 comprises 16 residues. The CDR3 DNA reads as TGTGCCAGCGGCAGGCCTGTCGGGGGGATAGTCGACGAGCAGTACTTC. Translation: CASGRPVGGIVDEQYF.

This chain uses TRBV27 with TRBJ1-1; 9 nucleotides agree with TRBD1. V shed 4 bases and J 4 bases; nucleotides not matched to a gene: 10. Looked up from germline, CDR1 is MNHEY and CDR2 is SMNVEV (reference sequence). This CDR3 has 16 residues. The CDR3 protein is CASSSNTGTGLTEAFF. CDR3 nucleotide sequence: TGTGCCAGCAGTTCTAACACCGGGACAGGGCTCACTGAAGCTTTCTTT.

The chain joins TRBV2 to TRBJ2-1; D ambiguous. Germline CDR1 reads SNHLY; CDR2 reads FYNNEI. The germline V and J ends were trimmed by 4 bases and 8 bases, with 6 bases remaining between them. The CDR3 has 11 amino acids. CDR3 bases: TGTGCCAGCAGTGCCTATGATGAGCAGTTCTTC. Its translation: CASSAYDEQFF.

The V call is TRBV7-8, the J call TRBJ1-1; 7 bases are shared with TRBD1. The V and J ends lost 6 bases and 0 bases, in that order; junction bases with no gene match: 7. Germline loops: CDR1 SGHVS, CDR2 FQNEAQ. The CDR3 is 15 amino acids. In DNA form, the CDR3 reads TGTGCCAGCAGAACAGGGGACGCTTTGAACACTGAAGCTTTCTTT. Amino acid sequence: CASRTGDALNTEAFF.

The V and J genes are TRBV2 and TRBJ1-4; 8 bases match TRBD1. The CDR3 loop spans 15 amino acids. The V segment lost 6 bases and the J segment 3 bases; nucleotides outside the gene matches: 6. The germline CDR1 and CDR2 sequences are SNHLY and FYNNEI. The CDR3 DNA reads as TGTGCCAGCAGGGGGACAGGCGGGCCTAATGAAAAACTGTTTTTT. This codes for CASRGTGGPNEKLFF.

The genes are TRBV11-1 and TRBJ2-2; 8 positions match TRBD1. The CDR3 has 16 amino acids. CDR1 and CDR2 (germline): SGHAT, FQDESV (reference sequence). V trimming: 2 bases; J trimming: 5 bases; junction bases outside the gene matches: 7. DNA of the CDR3: TGTGCCAGCAGCTTACAGGCAGGGGGCCTAACCGGGGAGCTGTTTTTT. This encodes CASSLQAGGLTGELFF.

This chain connects TRBV10-3 to TRBJ1-1; 7 bases are shared with TRBD1. Germline V lookup: CDR1 ENHRY, CDR2 SYGVKD. V shed 6 bases and J 5 bases; nucleotides not matched to a gene: 3. The CDR3 sequence is 12 residues long. This CDR3 reads CAIRDRETEAFF. Here the CDR3 DNA reads TGTGCCATCAGAGACAGGGAAACTGAAGCTTTCTTT.

A few counts support this clone. The chain carries TRBV5-1 and TRBJ1-4; D remains unclear. CDR1 is SGHRS and CDR2 is YFSETQ in the germline V gene. With 1 base removed from V and 4 bases from J, the gap between germline ends came to 8 bases. The CDR3 covers 14 residues. Here the CDR3 reads CASSLFSVNEKLFF. CDR3 nucleotide sequence: TGCGCCAGCAGCTTGTTCTCGGTTAATGAAAAACTGTTTTTT.

The gene calls are TRBV11-2 and TRBJ1-5; D gene ambiguous. CDR1 and CDR2 from the germline V gene are SGHAT and FQNNGV. The CDR3 is made up of 14 amino acids. The V end was cut by 1 base, the J end by 6 bases, with 10 bases between. The CDR3 reads CASSLGGSGQPQHF. CDR3 in DNA: TGTGCCAGCAGCTTAGGAGGGTCGGGTCAGCCCCAGCATTTT.

The gene calls are TRBV19 and TRBJ1-2, with 8 bases lining up with TRBD1. This CDR3 region has 12 residues. The V and J ends lost 11 bases and 6 bases, in that order; junction bases with no gene match: 8. Germline CDR1 is LNHDA and CDR2 is SQIVND (reference sequence). CDR3 bases: TGTGCCGGATACCAGGGGGCGCATGGCTACACCTTC. Translating it yields CAGYQGAHGYTF.

The J gene is TRBJ2-1, the V gene TRBV10-3; D may be TRBD1 (5 bases). Per the germline V gene, CDR1 is ENHRY and CDR2 is SYGVKD. The length of the CDR3 is 16 residues. Between the trimmed V and J ends, which lost 0 bases and 0 bases, there was a span of 9 bases. CDR3 residues: CAISESPDSSYNEQFF. CDR3 DNA: TGTGCCATCAGTGAGTCTCCAGACAGCTCCTACAATGAGCAGTTCTTC.

This rearrangement joins TRBV5-1 to TRBJ1-1, with 7 bases aligning to TRBD1. The CDR3 extends over 13 amino acids. J gave up 6 bases and V 4 bases, and 6 bases lay outside the gene matches. Germline assignment: CDR1 SGHRS and CDR2 YFSETQ. The CDR3 region is CASSPTGIAEAFF. DNA of the CDR3: TGCGCCAGCAGCCCGACAGGGATCGCTGAAGCTTTCTTT.

This clone was found a few times. The chain combines TRBV27 with TRBJ2-1, with D maybe TRBD1 (5 bases). Trimming removed 6 bases at V and 8 bases at J, with 20 bases between. CDR1 MNHEY and CDR2 SMNVEV come from the germline V gene (reference sequence). This CDR3 is built from 15 residues. The CDR3 here is CASRPYSGWGDEQFF. The DNA of the CDR3 is TGTGCCAGCAGACCCTATAGTGGTTGGGGCGATGAGCAGTTCTTC.

The V gene is TRBV18, the J gene TRBJ1-1; 7 bases match TRBD1. The V segment lost 2 bases and the J segment 5 bases; nucleotides outside the gene matches: 5. Germline CDR1 reads KGHSH; CDR2 reads LQKENI. This CDR3 has 14 amino acids. The CDR3 protein is CASSPKAQGTEAFF. The CDR3, as DNA: TGTGCCAGCTCACCAAAAGCACAGGGGACTGAAGCTTTCTTT.

The V call is TRBV5-4, the J call TRBJ2-3; D remains unclear. This CDR3 has 14 residues. Germline V gives CDR1 SGHNT, CDR2 YYREEE (reference sequence). Trimming took 1 base from V and 6 from J, leaving 12 bases between them. This CDR3 is CASSLYAVGDTQYF. CDR3 bases: TGTGCCAGCAGCTTGTACGCGGTTGGGGATACGCAGTATTTT.

The V gene is TRBV9, the J gene TRBJ2-1, with D perhaps TRBD2 (5 bases). V lost 4 bases, J lost 14 bases, and 19 bases lay in between. CDR1 is SGDLS and CDR2 is YYNGEE in the germline V gene. CDR3 size: 13 residues. The CDR3 DNA sequence: TGTGCCAGCAGCTCTACCTCCACCGGGGTTAAGTTCTTC. This codes for CASSSTSTGVKFF.

The V gene is TRBV2, the J gene TRBJ2-1, with D possibly matching TRBD1 (5 bases). The CDR3 has 14 residues. Trimming took 6 bases from V and 1 from J, leaving 10 bases between them. The germline V gene encodes CDR1 SNHLY and CDR2 FYNNEI. The CDR3 DNA is TGTGCCAGCAGGGGGCCCTTATCCTACAATGAGCAGTTCTTC. It translates to CASRGPLSYNEQFF.

Only one count was recorded for this clone. This chain connects TRBV7-3 to TRBJ2-1; the match to TRBD2 covers 9 bases. The junction had 14 bases not matched to a gene; V was cut back by 5 bases and J by 9 bases. The germline V gene has CDR1 SGHTA and CDR2 FQGTGA. This CDR3 has 16 amino acids. Here the CDR3 reads CASSPPGASGAGEQFF. Written as DNA, the CDR3 is TGTGCCAGCAGCCCTCCGGGGGCTAGCGGGGCCGGTGAGCAGTTCTTC.

CDR3 residues: CASSEWPRGDNEQFF. DNA of the CDR3: TGTGCCAGCAGTGAATGGCCCCGGGGGGACAATGAGCAGTTCTTC. V gene TRBV25-1 combines with J gene TRBJ2-1, with 7 bases fitting TRBD2. The CDR3 runs 15 residues. The germline V gene encodes CDR1 MGHDK and CDR2 SYGVNS. V was pared by 1 base and J by 5 bases, with 5 bases of the junction left unmatched. Full variable domain (missing parts from reference TRBV25-1 and TRBJ2-1): EADIYQTPRYLVIGTGKKITLECSQTMGHDKMYWYQQDPGMELHLIHYSYGVNSTEKGDLSSESTVSRIRTEHFPLTLESARPSHTSQYLCASSEWPRGDNEQFFGPGTRLTVL.

This sequence joins TRBV5-1 and TRBJ1-4; a weak D match, TRBD1 (5 bases). The CDR3 is 15 residues long. Between the trimmed V and J ends, which lost 0 bases and 7 bases, there was a span of 13 bases. Germline-derived CDR1 and CDR2 are SGHRS and YFSETQ. CDR3 DNA sequence: TGCGCCAGCAGCTTGGTCGGCGGGGACTTTGAAAAACTGTTTTTT. This translates into CASSLVGGDFEKLFF.